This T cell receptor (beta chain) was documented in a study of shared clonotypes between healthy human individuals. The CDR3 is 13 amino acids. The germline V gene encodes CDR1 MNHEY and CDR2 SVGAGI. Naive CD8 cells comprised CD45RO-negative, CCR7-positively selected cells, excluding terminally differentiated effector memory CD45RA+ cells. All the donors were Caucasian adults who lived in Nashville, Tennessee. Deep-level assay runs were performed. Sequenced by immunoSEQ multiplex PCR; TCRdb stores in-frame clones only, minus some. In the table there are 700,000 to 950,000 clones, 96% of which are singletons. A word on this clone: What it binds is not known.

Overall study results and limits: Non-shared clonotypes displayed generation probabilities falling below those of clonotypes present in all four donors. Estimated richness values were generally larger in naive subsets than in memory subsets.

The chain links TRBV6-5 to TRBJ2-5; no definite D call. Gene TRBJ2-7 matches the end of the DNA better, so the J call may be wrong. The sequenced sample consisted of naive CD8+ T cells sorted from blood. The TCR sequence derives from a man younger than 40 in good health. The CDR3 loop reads CASSYSISYEQYF. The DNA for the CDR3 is TGTGCCAGCAGTTACTCTATCTCCTACGAGCAGTACTTC.